A selection of T cell receptor beta chains follows, all from one sample in a study of blood T cell repertoires in COVID-19. Assay: immunoSEQ multiplex PCR; the TCRdb copy retains only in-frame clones and omits some. Among 190,000 or so clones listed, approximately 87% were seen once. The specimen sequenced was peripheral blood. The receptors stem from a woman in her 70s with acute or convalescent COVID-19. Each CDR3 is given with its conserved first and last residue. The D gene is left open where the match is weak. Some rows have no size entry. The others give once, few or many, or a class for an expanded clone.

j_call,clone_size,v_call,d_call,cdr3_aa,cdr3_nt
TRBJ2-3,.,TRBV7-9,.,CASSLGEQPPDTQYF,TGTGCCAGCAGCTTAGGTGAACAGCCCCCAGATACGCAGTATTTT
TRBJ1-2,.,TRBV24-1,TRBD1,CATSDSTGSNYGYTF,TGTGCCACCAGTGACTCGACAGGGTCTAACTATGGCTACACCTTC
TRBJ2-7,.,TRBV19,TRBD1,CASSPRDRDYEQYF,TGTGCCAGTAGCCCCCGGGACAGGGACTACGAGCAGTACTTC
TRBJ2-3,.,TRBV2,TRBD2,CASSEAKVAGGFGDTQYF,TGTGCCAGCAGTGAAGCGAAGGTAGCGGGGGGCTTCGGGGATACGCAGTATTTT
TRBJ1-5,few,TRBV10-2,TRBD1,CASSEGQGENQPQHF,TGCGCCAGCAGTGAGGGACAGGGGGAAAATCAGCCCCAGCATTTT
TRBJ2-3,.,TRBV28,TRBD2,CASNGRASGISTDTQYF,TGTGCCAGCAATGGGAGGGCTTCGGGCATTAGCACAGATACGCAGTATTTT
TRBJ2-7,few,TRBV28,.,CASSHIYEQYF,TGTGCCAGCAGTCACATCTACGAGCAGTACTTC
TRBJ1-6,.,TRBV7-8,TRBD1,CASSPTGGVSPLHF,TGTGCCAGCAGCCCTACAGGGGGTGTTTCACCCCTCCACTTT
TRBJ2-1,.,TRBV6-5,TRBD2,CASSSGKGEQFF,TGTGCCAGCTCTAGCGGGAAGGGTGAGCAGTTCTTC
TRBJ2-2,medium-sized,TRBV19,TRBD2,CASSIYITSGAGELFF,TGTGCCAGTAGTATTTATATAACTAGCGGCGCCGGGGAGCTGTTTTTT
TRBJ1-6,.,TRBV5-1,TRBD1,CASSLAGTGKSPLHF,TGCGCCAGCAGCTTGGCCGGGACAGGAAAGTCACCCCTCCACTTT
TRBJ2-2,.,TRBV2,.,CASSEWGRQAGTGELFF,TGTGCCAGCAGTGAATGGGGGAGGCAGGCAGGCACCGGGGAGCTGTTTTTT
TRBJ1-2,.,TRBV7-9,.,CASSQQASFYGYTF,TGTGCCAGCAGCCAACAGGCGTCCTTCTATGGCTACACCTTC
TRBJ2-3,.,TRBV18,TRBD1,CASSPIVTGSTDTQYF,TGTGCCAGCTCACCGATCGTGACAGGGTCCACAGATACGCAGTATTTT
TRBJ1-5,few,TRBV10-2,TRBD1,CASSVTGDSNQPQHF,TGCGCCAGCAGTGTGACAGGGGATAGCAATCAGCCCCAGCATTTT
TRBJ2-1,.,TRBV19,TRBD2,CASSFGLALNEQFF,TGTGCCAGTAGCTTTGGACTAGCATTGAATGAGCAGTTCTTC
TRBJ2-5,.,TRBV4-1,TRBD1,CASRTRWTGLEETQYF,TGCGCCAGCAGGACAAGATGGACAGGATTAGAAGAGACCCAGTACTTC